A single sample gave rise to the 26 T cell receptor beta chains below, sequenced in a study of cytomegalovirus exposure and HLA in healthy donors. Researchers ran the PCR with 60 Vbeta and 13 Jbeta primers. Clones were read by immunoSEQ multiplex PCR, and TCRdb kept only the in-frame ones, dropping some. Of 150,000 or so clones listed, about 75% are singletons. Sequenced material: PBMCs. These receptors all come from a young man in good health and CMV-seropositive.

The rearrangement links TRBV7-3 to TRBJ2-3; TRBD2 matches at 8 bases. V lost 2 bases, J lost 5 bases, and 9 bases stayed unmatched. This CDR3 has 16 amino acids. Looked up from germline, CDR1 is SGHTA and CDR2 is FQGTGA. The CDR3 DNA follows: TGTGCCAGCAGCTTATCGGCCAGCGGGGGAAAAGATACGCAGTATTTT. This codes for CASSLSASGGKDTQYF. Drawing the rest from reference TRBV7-3 and TRBJ2-3, the complete variable domain is GAGVSQTPSNKVTEKGKYVELRCDPISGHTALYWYRQSLGQGPEFLIYFQGTGAADDSGLPNDRFFAVRPEGSVSTLKIQRTERGDSAVYLCASSLSASGGKDTQYFGPGTRLTVL.

V is TRBV21-1 and J is TRBJ2-1; the table's D call TRBD1 went unverified against the DNA. TRBV21-1 is deemed a pseudogene. The CDR3 consists of 16 residues. This CDR3 is CASSPTPGVALNEQFF. In nucleotides, the CDR3 is TGTGCCAGCAGCCCCACCCCAGGGGTAGCTCTTAATGAGCAGTTCTTC.

This chain joins TRBV2 and TRBJ2-5; D is uncertain. V dropped 6 bases and J dropped 5 bases, with 7 bases sitting between them. Germline V gene lookup returns CDR1 SNHLY and CDR2 FYNNEI. CDR3 size: 11 residues. CDR3 protein: CASSKEETQYF. The CDR3 DNA reads as TGTGCCAGCAGCAAAGAGGAGACCCAGTACTTC.

This chain uses TRBV27 with TRBJ1-1; 9 bases align to TRBD1. CDR3 length equals 15 residues. Per the germline V gene, CDR1 is MNHEY and CDR2 is SMNVEV (reference sequence). V was clipped by 2 bases and J by 6 bases; unmatched bases: 7. CDR3 amino acids: CASSLRGDREAEAFF. In DNA, the CDR3 is TGTGCCAGCAGTTTAAGGGGGGACAGGGAAGCTGAAGCTTTCTTT.

Here the CDR3 DNA reads TGTGCCAGCAGCTTAGTCGGGACAGGGTATGGAGATACGCAGTATTTT. It specifies CASSLVGTGYGDTQYF. This sequence joins TRBV7-9 and TRBJ2-3; 9 bases are shared with TRBD1. The CDR3 is made up of 16 amino acids. Germline CDR1 and CDR2: SEHNR and FQNEAQ (reference sequence). V lost 1 base and J lost 5; bases outside the gene matches: 7.

In its sample, this clone was seen once. The chain has TRBV19 and TRBJ1-3, with TRBD1 as a possible D gene (6 bases). There are 15 residues in the CDR3. V lost 6 bases and J 4 bases, leaving 16 bases between the germline ends. Germline assignment: CDR1 LNHDA and CDR2 SQIVND (reference sequence). The CDR3 region is CASSPTGHPGNTIYF. In nucleotides, the CDR3 is TGTGCCAGTAGCCCTACGGGACACCCAGGAAACACCATATATTTT.

This clone appeared a few times. The chain carries TRBV15 and TRBJ1-2; D perhaps matches TRBD1 (5 bases). Per germline, CDR1 LNHNV and CDR2 YYDKDF (reference sequence). Trimming stripped 1 base from V and 0 bases from J, with 6 bases between. The CDR3 totals 14 residues. This chain's CDR3 is CATSRGTTNYGYTF. CDR3 DNA sequence: TGTGCCACCAGCAGAGGGACAACTAACTATGGCTACACCTTC. Based on the CDR3 plus reference TRBV15 and TRBJ1-2, the full variable domain is DAMVIQNPRYQVTQFGKPVTLSCSQTLNHNVMYWYQQKSSQAPKLLFHYYDKDFNNEADTPDNFQSRRPNTSFCFLDIRSPGLGDTAMYLCATSRGTTNYGYTFGSGTRLTVV.

The chain links TRBV5-1 to TRBJ1-2; possibly TRBD1 for D (6 bases). CDR3 length: 13 residues. The germline V gene encodes CDR1 SGHRS and CDR2 YFSETQ. The ends were cut back, 7 bases at V and 1 base at J, with 11 bases in the middle. DNA for the CDR3: TGCGCCAGCGCCCCGGACAGTAACTATGGCTACACCTTC. Its protein is CASAPDSNYGYTF.

This chain connects TRBV4-1 to TRBJ2-1; 10 positions match TRBD2. With V trimmed by 4 bases and J by 9 bases, 15 bases remained unmatched. This CDR3 comprises 17 residues. The germline V gene has CDR1 MGHRA and CDR2 YSYEKL. The CDR3 DNA follows: TGCGCCAGCAGCCCCGGCAAGGATAGCGGGGGGTTGGGTGAGCAGTTCTTC. Residues: CASSPGKDSGGLGEQFF.

As DNA, the CDR3 is TGTGCCAGCATCATAGGGGCTAGCGGGCGGAATGAGCAGTTCTTC. This gives the protein CASIIGASGRNEQFF. The chain employs TRBV2 and TRBJ2-1, with 8 positions matching TRBD2. J gave up 7 bases and V 7 bases, and 12 bases lay outside the gene matches. The germline V gene encodes CDR1 SNHLY and CDR2 FYNNEI. This CDR3 region has 15 residues.

The rearrangement joins TRBV6-6 to TRBJ2-1; 12 bases match TRBD2. Germline CDR1 and CDR2: MNHNY and SVGAGI (reference sequence). This CDR3 spans 15 amino acids. V gave up 0 bases and J gave up 10 bases; unmatched junction bases: 4. The CDR3 nucleotides are TGTGCCAGCAGTTACTCGACTAGCGGGAGAATGGAGCAGTTCTTC. It yields the protein CASSYSTSGRMEQFF.

This clone was seen a single time. The chain couples TRBV6-5 to TRBJ2-3, with 7 nucleotides matching TRBD2. The V gene end was trimmed by 8 bases and the J gene end by 3 bases; junction bases not matched to a gene: 8. The germline V gene has CDR1 MNHEY and CDR2 SVGAGI. This CDR3 spans 14 amino acids. The CDR3 sequence is CASGGGGGTDTQYF. The DNA for the CDR3 is TGTGCCAGCGGGGGGGGAGGAGGTACAGATACGCAGTATTTT.

The gene calls are TRBV7-6 and TRBJ1-3, with TRBD1 as a possible D gene (5 bases). This CDR3 is built from 15 residues. The V end was cut by 3 bases, the J end by 2 bases, with 11 bases between. Germline-derived CDR1 and CDR2 are SGHVS and FNYEAQ. This CDR3 is CASSFGREAGNTIYF. In nucleotides, the CDR3 is TGTGCCAGCAGCTTCGGCAGGGAGGCTGGAAACACCATATATTTT. Complete variable domain (other parts from reference TRBV7-6 and TRBJ1-3): GAGVSQSPRYKVTKRGQDVALRCDPISGHVSLYWYRQALGQGPEFLTYFNYEAQQDKSGLPNDRFSAERPEGSISTLTIQRTEQRDSAMYRCASSFGREAGNTIYFGEGSWLTVV.

This clone was seen only a few times. J is TRBJ1-1 and V is TRBV6-5; possible D gene TRBD1, 5 bases. Germline V gene data show CDR1 as MNHEY and CDR2 as SVGAGI. The CDR3 spans 14 residues. V lost 5 bases and J 5 bases, leaving 15 bases between the germline ends. The CDR3 bases are TGTGCCAGCAGTGAAACGGGGGAAAGGACTGAAGCTTTCTTT. This gives the protein CASSETGERTEAFF.

This chain links TRBV30 with TRBJ2-1; 9 bases map to TRBD2. The V gene's germline CDR1 is GTSNPN and CDR2 SVGIG (reference sequence). The V segment lost 0 bases and the J segment 7 bases; nucleotides outside the gene matches: 16. The CDR3 loop spans 18 amino acids. The CDR3 loop reads CAWSVFGRGGFEGNEQFF. CDR3 sequence (DNA): TGTGCCTGGAGTGTATTTGGGCGGGGGGGCTTTGAAGGAAATGAGCAGTTCTTC.

The chain combines TRBV5-1 with TRBJ1-2, with TRBD1 matching over 7 bases. The germline CDR1 and CDR2 sequences are SGHRS and YFSETQ. With V trimmed by 4 bases and J by 5 bases, 8 bases remained unmatched. The CDR3 totals 14 residues. CDR3 residues: CASSPGTVEYGYTF. DNA for the CDR3: TGCGCCAGCAGCCCTGGGACAGTTGAGTATGGCTACACCTTC.

Worth noting for this clone: Relative to the germline gene, one junction end is altered; a read error may explain this. The chain has TRBV30 and TRBJ2-2; D not resolved. CDR1 is GTSNPN and CDR2 is SVGIG in the germline V gene (reference sequence). CDR3 length equals 13 residues. This CDR3 is CASPRANAGELFF. CDR3 bases: TGTGCCTCCCCTAGAGCGAACGCCGGGGAGCTGTTTTTT.

The CDR3 DNA reads as TGCGCCAGCAGGAAACAGGGGATGGGGGATACGCAGTATTTT. It translates to CASRKQGMGDTQYF. V and J are TRBV5-1 and TRBJ2-3; 7 bases fit TRBD1. V shed 5 bases and J 6 bases; nucleotides not matched to a gene: 9. CDR3 length: 14 amino acids. Germline V CDR1 and CDR2: SGHRS, YFSETQ.

V is TRBV29-1 and J is TRBJ1-1, with D perhaps matching TRBD1 (5 bases). With 3 bases removed from V and 3 bases from J, the gap between germline ends came to 11 bases. Germline CDR1 reads SQVTM; CDR2 reads ANQGSEA. The CDR3 sequence is 13 residues long. The CDR3 DNA follows: TGCAGCGTTGATAAGGGCAGGGACACTGAAGCTTTCTTT. Translating gives CSVDKGRDTEAFF.

This clone was detected once. This chain links TRBV6-1 with TRBJ2-5; the match to TRBD2 covers 8 bases. V shed 10 bases, J shed 3 bases, and the junction held 7 bases outside the gene matches. Germline CDR1 is MNHNS and CDR2 is SASEGT. The CDR3 runs to 13 residues. The CDR3 here is CAISGTSEETQYF. The CDR3 DNA reads as TGTGCCATCTCCGGGACTAGTGAAGAGACCCAGTACTTC.

The chain employs TRBV13 and TRBJ2-1, with 10 nucleotides matching TRBD1. Germline trimming cut 5 bases from V and 0 bases from J; bases unmatched to any gene: 10. The germline V gene encodes CDR1 PRHDT and CDR2 FYEKMQ (reference sequence). The length of the CDR3 is 18 residues. Written as DNA, the CDR3 is TGTGCCAGCAGCCCCCCCGACAGGGGGCAGAGCTCCTACAATGAGCAGTTCTTC. As protein: CASSPPDRGQSSYNEQFF.

This clone was detected a few times. The chain links TRBV30 to TRBJ1-2, with no clear D. Trimming left V 4 bases short and J 2 bases short, with 11 bases between. The CDR3 covers 13 residues. Germline-derived CDR1 and CDR2 are GTSNPN and SVGIG (reference sequence). The CDR3, as DNA: TGTGCCTGGACTGCGAGTAAGAACTATGGCTACACCTTC. Its protein is CAWTASKNYGYTF.

This clone was detected only once. This chain joins TRBV6-5 and TRBJ1-2; weak D call: TRBD1 (6 bases). The germline CDR1 and CDR2 sequences are MNHEY and SVGAGI. Trimming removed 5 bases from V and 8 bases from J, with 15 bases in between. CDR3 size: 13 residues. CDR3 residues: CASSRGGLYGYTF. The CDR3 region has the DNA TGTGCCAGCAGTAGGGGGGGGCTCTACGGCTACACCTTC.

The genes are TRBV6-1 and TRBJ1-3; TRBD1 matches at 9 bases. The CDR3 covers 18 residues. Germline CDR1 MNHNS, CDR2 SASEGT. V shed 1 base and J 1 base; nucleotides not matched to a gene: 8. The CDR3 spells CASSEGTGQGVSGNTIYF. The DNA for the CDR3 is TGTGCCAGCAGTGAAGGGACGGGACAGGGTGTATCTGGAAACACCATATATTTT.

This clone was counted a single time. The gene calls are TRBV10-3 and TRBJ1-4, with TRBD1 matching 7 bases. Losses at the gene ends were 3 bases for V and 5 bases for J; bases not matched to a gene: 3. CDR1 ENHRY and CDR2 SYGVKD come from the germline V gene. This CDR3 has 14 amino acids. This CDR3 reads CAISDGDRNEKLFF. CDR3 nucleotides: TGTGCCATCAGTGACGGGGACAGAAATGAAAAACTGTTTTTT.

A few counts support this clone. The chain combines TRBV7-3 with TRBJ2-2, with D perhaps matching TRBD1 (5 bases). The V gene lost 6 bases and the J gene lost 1 base, with 9 bases spanning the gap. This CDR3 comprises 14 residues. The germline gives CDR1 SGHTA, CDR2 FQGTGA. CDR3 sequence: CASRPDRNTGELFF. The DNA of the CDR3 is TGTGCCAGCAGACCAGACAGGAACACCGGGGAGCTGTTTTTT.